This entry describes one T cell receptor (beta chain). The antigen is undetermined. From germline, CDR1 is SGHAT and CDR2 FQDESV (reference sequence). J lost 3 bases, V lost 5 bases, and 18 bases had no gene match. The CDR3 is 18 residues long. The sample is drawn from a study of CD8+CD57+ T cells in acquired aplastic anemia. The overall study: Isolated CD4+ and CD8+ cells, once sorted, yielded DNA averaging around 3.1 ug. Overall study findings and caveats: Between the patient and control groups, CD8+ Simpson's diversity did not differ significantly. Between patients and controls, around 30 CD8+ CDR3 sequences were found in common.

Profiling that covered TCR beta VDJ and CDR3 relied on genomic DNA as its template. TCRdb re-called the reads through MiXCR, storing one row per CDR3 protein. The sample has 190,000 or so distinct CDR3 sequences, about half seen once. Patients who underwent sequencing had shown CD8+CD57+ cell expansion by flow cytometry. The clonotype originates from a human donor with aplastic anemia. The V and J genes are TRBV11-1 and TRBJ2-7, with 8 bases fitting TRBD1. Specimen: sorted CD4+, CD8+, or CD8+CD57+ T cells (not recorded which) from PBMCs. The CDR3 DNA is TGTGCCAGCAGCACCGTTGAAACCGGGACAGGAGATTTCTACGAGCAGTACTTC. Translation gives CASSTVETGTGDFYEQYF.